One and the same sample provided the 29 T cell receptor beta chains below, sequenced in a study of blood T cells in healthy people across ages. Then a second PCR, running roughly 7 to 11 cycles, was carried out with a sample-barcoded 5' primer and a J-beta primer mix. TCRdb reprocessed the 5' RACE reads with MiXCR, giving one entry per CDR3 protein. The table lists about 1,600,000 distinct CDR3 sequences, 42% of them singletons. Specimen: blood. All receptors come from a woman aged 18-35 years in good health.

This clonotype was counted a single time. Written as DNA, the CDR3 is TGTGCCTGGACAGGTCTAGCGAGCTCCTACAATGAGCAGTACTTC. Encoded protein: CAWTGLASSYNEQYF. This chain links TRBV30 with TRBJ2-1, with D perhaps matching TRBD2 (6 bases). Matching the DNA end better, TRBJ2-7 makes the J call doubtful. Germline V gives CDR1 GTSNPN, CDR2 SVGIG (reference sequence). This CDR3 comprises 15 residues.

This chain joins TRBV6-1 and TRBJ1-5; TRBD1 might be the D (6 bases). V lost 2 bases to trimming and J lost 4 bases, with 12 bases between them. The CDR3 sequence is 15 residues long. Germline V gene data show CDR1 as MNHNS and CDR2 as SASEGT. The CDR3 here is CASSEWTASNQPQHF. In DNA form, the CDR3 reads TGTGCCAGCAGTGAATGGACAGCTTCGAATCAGCCCCAGCATTTT.

The chain couples TRBV4-1 to TRBJ2-1; D might be TRBD2 (5 bases). The CDR3 length is 14 residues. The ends were cut back, 0 bases at V and 10 bases at J, with 13 bases in the middle. Germline V lookup: CDR1 MGHRA, CDR2 YSYEKL. The CDR3 reads CASSQDSGPGEQFF. The CDR3 coding sequence is TGCGCCAGCAGCCAAGATTCAGGACCGGGGGAGCAGTTCTTC.

This clonotype was detected a few times. This chain links TRBV6-1 with TRBJ2-3; no reliable D call. The germline CDR1 and CDR2 sequences are MNHNS and SASEGT. CDR3 size: 10 residues. V was pared by 7 bases and J by 2 bases, with 1 base between. CDR3 in amino acids: CASNTDTQYF. The CDR3 region has the DNA TGTGCCAGCAACACAGATACGCAGTATTTT.

In its sample, this clonotype was seen a few times. This rearrangement joins TRBV28 to TRBJ2-1; 8 bases agree with TRBD2. J gave up 1 base and V 7 bases, and 6 bases lay outside the gene matches. Germline CDR1 reads MDHEN; CDR2 reads SYDVKM. CDR3 length: 15 residues. The CDR3 region is CASNSAGESYNEQFF. DNA of the CDR3: TGTGCCAGCAATTCAGCGGGGGAGTCCTACAATGAGCAGTTCTTC.

V usage is TRBV2 and J usage is TRBJ1-2; the D gene is possibly TRBD1 (5 bases). Trimming pared 11 bases from V and 8 bases from J, leaving 27 bases between. Per germline, CDR1 SNHLY and CDR2 FYNNEI. This CDR3 spans 15 amino acids. CDR3 DNA sequence: TGTGCCGGCAACCCCCAGTCGCAGGGCACGGGAGGCTACACCTTC. This codes for CAGNPQSQGTGGYTF.

Only one count was recorded for this clonotype. In nucleotides, the CDR3 is TGTGCCAGCTCCTCCATAGGGGTGACCGGGGAAGCTTTCTTT. Protein sequence: CASSSIGVTGEAFF. This chain links TRBV7-9 with TRBJ1-1; D may be TRBD1 (5 bases). Germline values: CDR1 SEHNR, CDR2 FQNEAQ (reference sequence). The V end was cut by 8 bases, the J end by 8 bases, with 21 bases between. This CDR3 comprises 14 residues.

The CDR3 DNA is TGTGCCAGCAGTTCACAATTACTGGGGACTAGCGGGGGGATGAACACCGGGGAGCTGTTTTTT. Amino acid sequence: CASSSQLLGTSGGMNTGELFF. This chain uses TRBV2 with TRBJ2-2; 15 bases fit TRBD2. Germline V gene data show CDR1 as SNHLY and CDR2 as FYNNEI. V lost 5 bases, J lost 1 base, and 14 bases stayed unmatched. The CDR3 length is 21 residues.

The table lists this clonotype with a few counts. This chain links TRBV5-1 with TRBJ2-1; D remains unclear. CDR3 length equals 14 residues. Trimming left V 3 bases short and J 7 bases short, with 14 bases between. Germline loops: CDR1 SGHRS, CDR2 YFSETQ. CDR3 amino acids: CASSSTASTNEQFF. The CDR3 DNA sequence: TGCGCCAGCAGCTCGACGGCTAGTACAAATGAGCAGTTCTTC.

This clonotype was observed once. CDR3 nucleotide sequence: TGCAGTGCAACGGTGGCGACCTACGAGCAGTACTTC. As protein: CSATVATYEQYF. This chain uses TRBV20-1 with TRBJ2-7; D gene unclear. This CDR3 is built from 12 residues. V was pared by 6 bases and J by 2 bases, with 11 bases between. Germline loops: CDR1 DFQATT, CDR2 SNEGSKA (reference sequence).

This chain joins TRBV7-9 and TRBJ2-1; D assignment may be TRBD1 or TRBD2 (5 bases each). Per the germline V gene, CDR1 is SEHNR and CDR2 is FQNEAQ (reference sequence). The CDR3 is made up of 14 amino acids. V lost 6 bases to trimming and J lost 2 bases, with 11 bases between them. CDR3 residues: CASRGEGPYNEQFF. The CDR3 bases are TGTGCCAGCAGGGGGGAAGGCCCCTACAATGAGCAGTTCTTC.

The J gene is TRBJ2-1, the V gene TRBV10-3; 15 bases are shared with TRBD2. Germline trimming cut 6 bases from V and 8 bases from J; bases unmatched to any gene: 5. Germline CDR1 reads ENHRY; CDR2 reads SYGVKD. The CDR3 runs to 15 residues. The CDR3 loop is CAIRVGLAGGDEQFF. The CDR3 DNA reads TGTGCCATCAGAGTTGGACTAGCGGGAGGGGATGAGCAGTTCTTC.

This clonotype was picked up a small number of times. The CDR3 protein is CASSYFASGKNIQYF. The CDR3 nucleotides read TGTGCCAGCAGTTACTTCGCTAGCGGCAAAAACATTCAGTACTTC. The chain joins TRBV6-6 to TRBJ2-4; TRBD2 agrees at 7 bases. Germline CDR1 and CDR2: MNHNY and SVGAGI (reference sequence). The CDR3 is 15 residues long. The ends lost 1 base at V and 3 bases at J; junction bases unmatched: 3.

The J gene is TRBJ2-3, the V gene TRBV12-3 or TRBV12-4; 9 nucleotides align to TRBD2. This CDR3 region has 15 residues. Trimming at V came to 9 bases and at J to 3 bases, leaving 10 bases not matched to a gene. The CDR3 coding sequence is TGTGCCAGAAGGTTAGCGGGAGTTCCGACAGATACGCAGTATTTT. It yields the protein CARRLAGVPTDTQYF.

The genes are TRBV6-4 and TRBJ2-5; the match to TRBD2 covers 10 bases. The CDR3 is made up of 17 amino acids. V was clipped by 4 bases and J by 4 bases; unmatched bases: 12. Germline CDR1 and CDR2: MRHNA and SNTAGT. CDR3 amino acids: CASSVTSGALGGETQYF. In DNA, the CDR3 is TGTGCCAGCAGTGTCACTAGCGGGGCCCTGGGGGGAGAGACCCAGTACTTC.

Details on this clonotype: Relative to the germline gene, one junction end is altered; a read error may explain this. The V and J genes are TRBV5-1 and TRBJ2-3; D is unresolved. The CDR3 length is 12 residues. Germline-derived CDR1 and CDR2 are SGHRS and YFSETQ. In DNA form, the CDR3 reads TGCGCCAGCAGAGGTGGCGCAGATACGCGGTATTTT. This sequence encodes CASRGGADTRYF.

This clonotype has just a few counts. The chain carries TRBV2 and TRBJ2-3; the match to TRBD2 covers 7 bases. Germline values: CDR1 SNHLY, CDR2 FYNNEI. There are 14 residues in the CDR3. Trimming cost V 7 bases and J 10 bases; bases outside gene matches: 14. Here the CDR3 reads CASKGGRGVDAQYF. The CDR3 nucleotides read TGTGCCAGCAAAGGCGGGAGAGGGGTGGATGCGCAGTATTTT.

This clonotype was detected only a few times. This chain's CDR3 is CASSPSPGQGTDTQYF. The CDR3 nucleotides are TGTGCCAGCAGTCCGAGCCCGGGACAGGGCACAGATACGCAGTATTTT. J is TRBJ2-3 and V is TRBV12-3 or TRBV12-4; 8 positions match TRBD1. This CDR3 contains 16 residues. Losses at the gene ends were 5 bases for V and 1 base for J; bases not matched to a gene: 8.

The chain carries TRBV3-1 and TRBJ2-4, with unresolved D. V dropped 3 bases and J dropped 15 bases, with 6 bases sitting between them. Germline loops: CDR1 LGHDT, CDR2 YNNKEL (reference sequence). The CDR3 runs to 9 residues. The CDR3 DNA reads as TGTGCCAGCAGCCACCCAGGGTACTTC. Protein sequence: CASSHPGYF.

J is TRBJ2-5 and V is TRBV7-9; D remains ambiguous. The J call is doubtful: the DNA matches TRBJ2-7 better. The CDR3 consists of 14 residues. CDR1 SEHNR and CDR2 FQNEAQ come from the germline V gene (reference sequence). The CDR3 loop reads CASSLGGSSGEQYF. CDR3 bases: TGTGCCAGCAGCTTAGGGGGTAGCTCAGGCGAGCAGTACTTC.

This rearrangement joins TRBV9 to TRBJ2-4, with D unclear. The J call may be faulty, since TRBJ2-7 better matches the DNA end. The CDR3 length is 15 residues. Per the germline V gene, CDR1 is SGDLS and CDR2 is YYNGEE. The CDR3 protein is CASSPTERTFGEQYF. The CDR3 DNA sequence: TGTGCCAGCAGCCCTACGGAAAGGACCTTCGGCGAGCAGTACTTC.

The rearrangement uses TRBV7-3 and TRBJ2-2, with D unresolved. The V gene's germline CDR1 is SGHTA and CDR2 FQGTGA. V shed 6 bases and J shed 5 bases, with 10 bases lying between them. CDR3 length equals 13 residues. The CDR3 nucleotides are TGTGCCAGCAGTGGTACATGGACCGGGGAGCTGTTTTTT. Translation gives CASSGTWTGELFF.

The rearrangement uses TRBV7-2 and TRBJ2-1; tentative D call: TRBD2 (6 bases). There are 13 residues in the CDR3. Trimming took off 4 bases at V and 10 bases at J, with 14 bases between the two ends. Germline V gene sequence: CDR1 SGHTA, CDR2 FQGNSA. The CDR3 sequence is CASSSGGSGEQFF. CDR3 DNA: TGTGCCAGCAGCTCCGGGGGTTCAGGCGAGCAGTTCTTC.

This clonotype was observed a single time. The chain couples TRBV24-1 to TRBJ2-4; D is possibly TRBD1 (5 bases). The DNA end is a closer match to TRBJ2-7, so the J assignment may be wrong. The CDR3 is made up of 12 amino acids. Germline V lookup: CDR1 KGHDR, CDR2 SFDVKD. The CDR3 DNA sequence: TGTGCCACCAGTGATACAGGTCACGAGCAGTACTTC. Its translation is CATSDTGHEQYF.

This clonotype was seen only a few times. The chain combines TRBV29-1 with TRBJ1-2, with D possibly being TRBD1 (5 bases). In germline, CDR1 is SQVTM, CDR2 ANQGSEA. V dropped 2 bases and J dropped 7 bases, with 5 bases sitting between them. This CDR3 is 10 amino acids long. The CDR3 DNA reads as TGCAGCGTTGAACAGGGTGGCTACACCTTC. Its translation is CSVEQGGYTF.

The V call is TRBV10-3, the J call TRBJ2-6; the D is unclear. V gave up 2 bases and J gave up 2 bases, with 4 bases separating them. CDR3 length: 14 amino acids. Germline-derived CDR1 and CDR2 are ENHRY and SYGVKD. The CDR3: CAISEGPGANVLTF. CDR3 sequence (DNA): TGTGCCATCAGTGAGGGGCCTGGGGCCAACGTCCTGACTTTC.

This clonotype was seen only a few times. The V gene is TRBV10-3, the J gene TRBJ2-7; TRBD1 might be the D (6 bases). V lost 2 bases, J lost 6 bases, and 14 bases lay in between. The CDR3 contains 14 residues. Germline CDR1 reads ENHRY; CDR2 reads SYGVKD. The CDR3 sequence is CAISEVREGGEQYF. CDR3 sequence (DNA): TGTGCCATCAGTGAGGTCAGGGAAGGGGGCGAGCAGTACTTC.

The chain employs TRBV7-8 and TRBJ2-6; D not resolved. Trimming cost V 2 bases and J 0 bases, with 11 bases left between them. This CDR3 region has 17 residues. The germline gives CDR1 SGHVS, CDR2 FQNEAQ. CDR3 region: CASSLKEASSGANVLTF. The CDR3 DNA follows: TGTGCCAGCAGCTTAAAAGAGGCGAGCTCTGGGGCCAACGTCCTGACTTTC.

The count of this clonotype is one. The chain joins TRBV10-3 to TRBJ1-1; D gene uncertain. The CDR3 length is 16 residues. Germline CDR1 reads ENHRY; CDR2 reads SYGVKD. The V and J ends lost 2 bases and 0 bases respectively, with 13 bases between them. Written as DNA, the CDR3 is TGTGCCATCAGTGAGCCGTGGGCACCAGTGAACACTGAAGCTTTCTTT. This gives the protein CAISEPWAPVNTEAFF.